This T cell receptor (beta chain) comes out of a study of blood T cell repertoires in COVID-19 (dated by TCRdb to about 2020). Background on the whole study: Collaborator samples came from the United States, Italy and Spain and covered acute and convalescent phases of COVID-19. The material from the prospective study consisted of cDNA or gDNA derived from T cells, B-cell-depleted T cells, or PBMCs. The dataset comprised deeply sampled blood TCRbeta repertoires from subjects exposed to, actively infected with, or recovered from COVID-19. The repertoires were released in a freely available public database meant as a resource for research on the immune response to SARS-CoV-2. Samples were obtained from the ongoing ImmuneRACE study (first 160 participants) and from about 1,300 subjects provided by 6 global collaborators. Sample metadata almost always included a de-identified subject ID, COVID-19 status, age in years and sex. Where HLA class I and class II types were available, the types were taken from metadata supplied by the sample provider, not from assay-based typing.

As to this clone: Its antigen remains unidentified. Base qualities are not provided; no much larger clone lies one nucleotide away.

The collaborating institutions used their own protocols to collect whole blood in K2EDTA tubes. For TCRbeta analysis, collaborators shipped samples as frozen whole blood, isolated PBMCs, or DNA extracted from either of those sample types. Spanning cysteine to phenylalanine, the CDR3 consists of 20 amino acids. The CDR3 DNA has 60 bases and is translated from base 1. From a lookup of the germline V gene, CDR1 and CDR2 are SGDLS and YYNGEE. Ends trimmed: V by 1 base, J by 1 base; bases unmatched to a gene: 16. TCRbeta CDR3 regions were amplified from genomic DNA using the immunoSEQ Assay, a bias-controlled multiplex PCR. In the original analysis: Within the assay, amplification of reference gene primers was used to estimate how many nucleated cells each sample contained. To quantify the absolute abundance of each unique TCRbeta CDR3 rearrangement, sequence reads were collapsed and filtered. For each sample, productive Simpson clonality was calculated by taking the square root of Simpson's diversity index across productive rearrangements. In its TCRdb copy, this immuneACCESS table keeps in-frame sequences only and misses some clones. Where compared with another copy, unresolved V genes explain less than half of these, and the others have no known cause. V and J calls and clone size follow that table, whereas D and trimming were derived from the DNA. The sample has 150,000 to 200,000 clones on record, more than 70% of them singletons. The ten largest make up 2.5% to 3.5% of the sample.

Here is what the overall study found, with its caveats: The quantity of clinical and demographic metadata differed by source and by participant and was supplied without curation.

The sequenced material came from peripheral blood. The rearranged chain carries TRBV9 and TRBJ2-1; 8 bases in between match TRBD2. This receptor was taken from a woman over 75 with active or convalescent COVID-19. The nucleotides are TGTGCCAGCAGCGTAACTCCGGGGGGGCGAGCCGGCGCATCCTACAATGAGCAGTTCTTC. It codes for CASSVTPGGRAGASYNEQFF.